The clone carrying this T cell receptor (beta chain) was detected ten times or more. The antigen remains undetermined. Time point indicated: persistent/refractory GD, antithyroid drugs over 5 years with positive TRAb. PBMC-extracted RNA yielded the TCR library. The guidelines of the American Thyroid Association were the basis for diagnosing Graves' disease. The EDTA tubes were filled with approximately 10 milliliters of drawn peripheral blood. This sample stems from a study of regulatory T cells in long-lasting Graves disease. Arm-PCR of CDR3 regions and iRepertoire HTBI primers were used to build TCR beta libraries. Each CDR3 protein is one row after TCRdb ran MiXCR on the multiplex PCR reads. This sample has a few hundred thousand distinct CDR3 sequences; around a fifth occur once, and the top ten carry around 12%. The study, taken as a whole, reports: Newly diagnosed Graves' patients exceeded persistent ones in TCR diversity.

This specimen consisted of peripheral blood mononuclear cells (PBMCs), obtained when the disease was refractory, from a patient treated with antithyroid drugs. This receptor was taken from a female donor with Graves disease.

Here the CDR3 reads CASSLHRAGHNEQFF. CDR3 coding DNA: TGTGCCAGCAGCTTACACCGAGCGGGTCACAATGAGCAGTTCTTC. J is TRBJ2-1 and V is TRBV7-2; D is possibly TRBD2 (6 bases). This CDR3 is 15 amino acids long. Germline-derived CDR1 and CDR2 are SGHTA and FQGNSA. V lost 2 bases and J 5 bases, leaving 13 bases between the germline ends. The full variable domain, completed using reference TRBV7-2 and TRBJ2-1, is GAGVSQSPSNKVTEKGKDVELRCDPISGHTALYWYRQSLGQGLEFLIYFQGNSAPDKSGLPSDRFSAERTGGSVSTLTIQRTQQEDSAVYLCASSLHRAGHNEQFFGPGTRLTVL.